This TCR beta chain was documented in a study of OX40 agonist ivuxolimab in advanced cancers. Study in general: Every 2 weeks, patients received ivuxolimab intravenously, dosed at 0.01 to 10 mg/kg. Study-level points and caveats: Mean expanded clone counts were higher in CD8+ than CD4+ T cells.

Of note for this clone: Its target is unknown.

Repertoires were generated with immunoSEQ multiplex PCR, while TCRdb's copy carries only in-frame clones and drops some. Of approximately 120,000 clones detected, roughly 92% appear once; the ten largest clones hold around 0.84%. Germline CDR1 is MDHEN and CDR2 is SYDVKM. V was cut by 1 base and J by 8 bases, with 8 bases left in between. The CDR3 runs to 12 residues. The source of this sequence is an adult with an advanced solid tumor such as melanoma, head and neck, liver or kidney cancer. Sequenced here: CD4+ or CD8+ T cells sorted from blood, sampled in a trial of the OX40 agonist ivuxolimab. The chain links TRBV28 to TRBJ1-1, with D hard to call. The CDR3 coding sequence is TGTGCCAGCAGTTTATCTTTCGGGGAAGCTTTCTTT. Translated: CASSLSFGEAFF.